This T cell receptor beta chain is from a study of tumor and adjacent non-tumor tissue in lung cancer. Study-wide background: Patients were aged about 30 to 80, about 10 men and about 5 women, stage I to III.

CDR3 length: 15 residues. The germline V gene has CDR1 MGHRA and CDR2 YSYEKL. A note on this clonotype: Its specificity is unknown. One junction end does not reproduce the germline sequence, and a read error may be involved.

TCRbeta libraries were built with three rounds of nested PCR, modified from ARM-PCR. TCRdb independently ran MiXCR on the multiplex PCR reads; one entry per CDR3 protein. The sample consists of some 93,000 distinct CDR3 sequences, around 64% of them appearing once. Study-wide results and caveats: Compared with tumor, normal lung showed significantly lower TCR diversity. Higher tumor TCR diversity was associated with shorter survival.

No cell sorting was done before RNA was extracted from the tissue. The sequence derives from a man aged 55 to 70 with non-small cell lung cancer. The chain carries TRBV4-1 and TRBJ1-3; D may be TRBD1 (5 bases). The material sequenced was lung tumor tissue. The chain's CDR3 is CASSNERGPGSTIYF. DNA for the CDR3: TGCGCCAGCAGCAATGAGAGGGGTCCTGGAAGCACCATATATTTT.